This TCR beta chain appears in the sequencing data of a study of cytomegalovirus exposure and HLA in healthy donors. Findings and limits, study-wide: A later examination showed that TCR association rates differed by HLA locus, with DRB1 most and HLA-C fewest. Whilst most TCR sequences proved rare, a subset of public TCRs occurred across many donors. Later work found most CMV-associated TCR beta chains apparently HLA-restricted.

There are 16 residues in the CDR3. The germline gives CDR1 SGHRS, CDR2 YFSETQ. V was trimmed by 4 bases and J by 5 bases, leaving 18 bases between them. Every donor was a healthy person donating bone marrow. Primers included in the PCR were 60 Vbeta and 13 Jbeta primers. Sequencing was performed with immunoSEQ multiplex PCR; in TCRdb, only in-frame clones are kept and a portion is missing. The table records about 160,000 clones, 75% of them present only once. As to this clone: Its antigen is not known.

The sequence came from a woman between 45 and 65 years old in good health and CMV-seropositive. The chain is built from TRBV5-1 and TRBJ2-2, with a possible D match to TRBD1 (5 bases). The sequencing input was PBMCs. CDR3 sequence: CASSPGPQGQTGELFF. The CDR3 coding sequence is TGCGCCAGCAGCCCAGGGCCCCAGGGTCAGACCGGGGAGCTGTTTTTT.